The next 18 T cell receptor beta chains were all read from a single sample in a study of blood T cell repertoires in COVID-19. TCRdb keeps only in-frame clones here, not all; method: immunoSEQ multiplex PCR. Counted here are roughly 300,000 clones, about 90% occurring once; the ten biggest clones make up roughly 12%. Sequenced material: peripheral blood. These receptors all stem from a woman in her thirties with COVID-19, enrolled during active disease.

This sequence joins TRBV4-1 and TRBJ2-7, with 7 positions matching TRBD1. CDR1 is MGHRA and CDR2 is YSYEKL in the germline V gene. The CDR3 sequence is 17 residues long. Unmatched junction bases numbered 9, after V lost 1 base and J lost 0 bases. The CDR3 DNA is TGCGCCAGCAGCCAAGGGTCCAGGGGGAAACCCTCCTACGAGCAGTACTTC. Amino acid sequence: CASSQGSRGKPSYEQYF.

This clone has just a few counts. The V gene is TRBV10-3, the J gene TRBJ2-1, with TRBD2 matching 15 bases. In germline, CDR1 is ENHRY, CDR2 SYGVKD. The CDR3 is made up of 16 amino acids. The J segment lost 9 bases and the V segment lost 7 bases, leaving 10 bases of the junction unmatched. The CDR3 region is CAITNGLAGGQGEQFF. DNA for the CDR3: TGTGCCATCACAAATGGACTAGCGGGGGGGCAGGGTGAGCAGTTCTTC.

Written as DNA, the CDR3 is TGCAGTGCTAGTGACAGGGAAAATTCACCCCTCCACTTT. Its protein product is CSASDRENSPLHF. The genes are TRBV20-1 and TRBJ1-6, with 7 bases identical to TRBD1. With 3 bases clipped from V and 7 bases from J, the junction kept 3 bases outside the gene matches. Germline V lookup: CDR1 DFQATT, CDR2 SNEGSKA (reference sequence). The CDR3 has 13 residues.

CDR3 coding DNA: TGTGCTAGTGGTTCTTCGCAGGGCACCAGATACGGCTATGAGCAGTTCTTC. Amino acids: CASGSSQGTRYGYEQFF. The chain recombines TRBV12-5 with TRBJ2-1; possibly TRBD1 for D (5 bases). CDR1 and CDR2 (germline): LGHNT, FRNRAP. Deletions cut 4 bases from V and 8 bases from J, with 24 bases between. The CDR3 covers 17 residues.

CDR3 in DNA: TGTGCCAGCAGTTTACAGGGGGCGACTGGAAACACCATATATTTT. Its translation: CASSLQGATGNTIYF. The J gene is TRBJ1-3, the V gene TRBV5-4; 9 nucleotides agree with TRBD1. CDR1 is SGHNT, CDR2 YYREEE, per germline (reference sequence). V dropped 5 bases and J dropped 2; count of bases not matched to a gene: 5. This CDR3 is built from 15 residues.

This chain connects TRBV3-1 (or the pseudogene TRBV3-2) to TRBJ2-1; 9 bases agree with TRBD1. After removal of 3 bases from V and 4 bases from J, the junction contained 4 bases not matched to a gene. Germline CDR1 is LGHDT and CDR2 is YNNKEL (reference sequence). There are 15 residues in the CDR3. The CDR3 reads CASSHGGTGYNEQFF. Here the CDR3 DNA reads TGTGCCAGCAGCCATGGCGGGACAGGGTACAATGAGCAGTTCTTC.

The gene calls are TRBV10-2 and TRBJ2-7, with D possibly matching TRBD2 (5 bases). Germline V gene data show CDR1 as WSHSY and CDR2 as SAAADI. CDR3 size: 12 residues. Trimming took 5 bases from V and 7 from J, leaving 12 bases between them. DNA of the CDR3: TGCGCCAGCAGTAACCCCCCGGGGGAGCAGTACTTC. This encodes CASSNPPGEQYF.

The CDR3 loop is CASGPSGGGSDTQYF. The CDR3 DNA sequence: TGTGCCAGCGGGCCTAGCGGGGGGGGCTCAGATACGCAGTATTTT. The rearrangement links TRBV7-2 to TRBJ2-3, with 12 bases fitting TRBD2. CDR3 size: 15 residues. The junction had 7 bases not matched to a gene; V was cut back by 8 bases and J by 4 bases. Looked up from germline, CDR1 is SGHTA and CDR2 is FQGNSA.

This clone was seen more than once but under ten times. V usage is TRBV20-1 and J usage is TRBJ2-5; D is perhaps TRBD1 (6 bases). The CDR3 has 10 amino acids. Germline lookup yields CDR1 DFQATT and CDR2 SNEGSKA (reference sequence). The CDR3: CGGLQETQYF. The CDR3 region has the DNA TGCGGGGGCCTCCAAGAGACCCAGTACTTC.

This chain uses TRBV19 with TRBJ1-1; no clear D. There are 12 residues in the CDR3. Trimming took off 7 bases at V and 7 bases at J, with 13 bases between the two ends. CDR1 and CDR2 from the germline V gene are LNHDA and SQIVND (reference sequence). In nucleotides, the CDR3 is TGTGCCAGTACGTGGGCAGATCTTGAAGCTTTCTTT. It specifies CASTWADLEAFF.

For the CDR3, the DNA is TGCGCCAGCAGCTTGGTGCCAGCCTACGAGCAGTACTTC. Protein: CASSLVPAYEQYF. This chain connects TRBV5-1 to TRBJ2-7; D is ambiguous. The CDR3 contains 13 residues. The germline V and J ends were trimmed by 0 bases and 2 bases, with 6 bases remaining between them. CDR1 is SGHRS and CDR2 is YFSETQ in the germline V gene.

The genes are TRBV5-8 and TRBJ2-6; D is possibly TRBD2 (6 bases). The V and J ends lost 1 base and 2 bases respectively, with 7 bases between them. Germline loops: CDR1 SGHTS, CDR2 YDEGEE. The CDR3 runs to 15 residues. The CDR3 sequence: CASSLPGAGANVLTF. CDR3 bases: TGTGCCAGCAGCTTGCCGGGGGCTGGGGCCAACGTCCTGACTTTC.

A word on this clone: Other nucleotide sequences from this sample produce the same CDR3. The CDR3 sequence: CASSLGAVYGYTF. CDR3 in DNA: TGTGCCAGCAGTTTAGGGGCAGTTTATGGCTACACCTTC. The V and J genes are TRBV12-3 or TRBV12-4 and TRBJ1-2; D call uncertain. This CDR3 contains 13 residues. The V end was cut by 1 base, the J end by 5 bases, with 8 bases between.

In its sample, this clone was seen many times. The CDR3 sequence: CASSLFNRVNTEAFF. For the CDR3, the DNA is TGTGCCAGCAGTTTATTTAACAGGGTGAACACTGAAGCTTTCTTT. The gene calls are TRBV28 and TRBJ1-1, with D maybe TRBD1 (6 bases). Per germline, CDR1 MDHEN and CDR2 SYDVKM. The CDR3 has 15 residues. Trimming left V 1 base short and J 0 bases short, with 9 bases between. The whole variable domain, filled in from reference TRBV28 and TRBJ1-1, reads DVKVTQSSRYLVKRTGEKVFLECVQDMDHENMFWYRQDPGLGLRLIYFSYDVKMKEKGDIPEGYSVSREKKERFSLILESASTNQTSMYLCASSLFNRVNTEAFFGQGTRLTVV.

The chain joins TRBV28 to TRBJ1-5, with D unresolved. This CDR3 spans 15 amino acids. Trimming stripped 5 bases from V and 4 bases from J, with 15 bases between. Germline lookup yields CDR1 MDHEN and CDR2 SYDVKM. The CDR3: CASSVTPGGNQPQHF. The CDR3, as DNA: TGTGCCAGCAGTGTCACACCGGGCGGGAATCAGCCCCAGCATTTT.

The rearrangement links TRBV27 to TRBJ1-2; 8 bases are a match to TRBD1. Germline-derived CDR1 and CDR2 are MNHEY and SMNVEV (reference sequence). V lost 5 bases and J lost 8; bases outside the gene matches: 13. There are 15 residues in the CDR3. CDR3 loop: CASSLLRDRSSGYTF. In DNA form, the CDR3 reads TGTGCCAGCAGTCTCCTCCGGGACAGGAGTAGCGGCTACACCTTC.

This chain links TRBV10-2 with TRBJ1-2; D remains ambiguous. The CDR3 runs 14 residues. V dropped 4 bases and J dropped 4 bases, with 13 bases sitting between them. The germline V gene encodes CDR1 WSHSY and CDR2 SAAADI. This chain's CDR3 is CASSVTADSYGYTF. The CDR3, as DNA: TGCGCCAGCAGTGTCACAGCCGATTCCTATGGCTACACCTTC.

This clone was seen a handful of times. V usage is TRBV7-9 and J usage is TRBJ2-3, with D possibly matching TRBD2 (6 bases). Trimming pared 5 bases from V and 1 base from J, leaving 13 bases between. CDR3 length equals 15 residues. The germline V gene has CDR1 SEHNR and CDR2 FQNEAQ (reference sequence). The CDR3 DNA follows: TGTGCCAGCAGCCCCTTGGGGGGTGGCACAGATACGCAGTATTTT. Translating gives CASSPLGGGTDTQYF.